This T cell receptor beta chain originates from a study of T-cell reconstitution after alpha-beta-depleted transplantation in children. It was with unique molecular identifiers that the TCRbeta library was prepared. TCRdb recomputed calls from the PCR reads with MiXCR, one row per CDR3 protein. The data show 500,000 to 650,000 distinct CDR3 sequences, with 10% to 12% seen just once and less than 15% held by the top ten. The trim removed 5 bases at V and 4 bases at J, leaving 12 bases unmatched. CDR3 size: 16 residues. The germline gives CDR1 MNHNS, CDR2 SASEGT. General study findings and limits: As was reported, about two months after transplant, alpha-beta T cells came from several hundred expanded graft clones.

The sample holds many counts of this clonotype. Antigen unknown. The TCR sequence derives from a female patient between 2 and 15 years old who had a stem cell transplant for aplastic anemia, so the T cells may come from the graft donor. Sequencing used PBMCs, mostly from graft donor cells, obtained 180 days after TCRalphabeta/CD19-depleted stem cell transplant. This chain connects TRBV6-1 to TRBJ2-3; 7 positions agree with TRBD1. This chain's CDR3 is CASSRHRQGDPDTQYF. The CDR3 region has the DNA TGTGCCAGCAGTCGACATCGACAGGGTGATCCAGATACGCAGTATTTT.